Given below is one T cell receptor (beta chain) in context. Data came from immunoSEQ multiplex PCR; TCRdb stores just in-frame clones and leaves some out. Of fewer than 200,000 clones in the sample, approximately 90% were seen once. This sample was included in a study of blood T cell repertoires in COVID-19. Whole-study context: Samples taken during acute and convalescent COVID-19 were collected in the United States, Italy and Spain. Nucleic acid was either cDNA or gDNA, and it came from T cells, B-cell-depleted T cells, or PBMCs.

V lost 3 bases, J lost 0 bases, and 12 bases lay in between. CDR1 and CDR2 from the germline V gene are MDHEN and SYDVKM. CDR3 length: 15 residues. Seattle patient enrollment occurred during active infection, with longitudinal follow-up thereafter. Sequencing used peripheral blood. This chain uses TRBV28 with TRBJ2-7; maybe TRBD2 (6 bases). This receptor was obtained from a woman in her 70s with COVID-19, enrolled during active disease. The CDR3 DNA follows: TGTGCCAGCAGTTTGACCGGGAGATCCTCCTACGAGCAGTACTTC. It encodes CASSLTGRSSYEQYF.